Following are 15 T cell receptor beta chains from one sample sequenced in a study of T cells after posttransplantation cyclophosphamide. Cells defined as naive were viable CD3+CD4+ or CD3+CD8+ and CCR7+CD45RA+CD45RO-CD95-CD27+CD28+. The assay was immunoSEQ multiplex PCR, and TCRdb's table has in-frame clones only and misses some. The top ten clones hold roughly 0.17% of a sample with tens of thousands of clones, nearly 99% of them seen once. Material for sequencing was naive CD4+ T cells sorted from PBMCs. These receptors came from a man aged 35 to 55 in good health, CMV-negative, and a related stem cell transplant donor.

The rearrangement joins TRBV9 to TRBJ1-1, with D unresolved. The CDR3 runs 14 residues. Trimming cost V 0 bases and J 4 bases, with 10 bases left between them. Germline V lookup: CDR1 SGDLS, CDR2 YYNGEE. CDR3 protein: CASSVVGLGTEAFF. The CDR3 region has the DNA TGTGCCAGCAGCGTAGTGGGCCTCGGCACTGAAGCTTTCTTT.

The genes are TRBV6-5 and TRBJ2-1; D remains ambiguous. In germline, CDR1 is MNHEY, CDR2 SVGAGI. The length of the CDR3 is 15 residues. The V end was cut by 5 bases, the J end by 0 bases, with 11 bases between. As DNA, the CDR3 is TGTGCCAGCAGTCTCGACAAAAGCTCCTACAATGAGCAGTTCTTC. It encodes CASSLDKSSYNEQFF.

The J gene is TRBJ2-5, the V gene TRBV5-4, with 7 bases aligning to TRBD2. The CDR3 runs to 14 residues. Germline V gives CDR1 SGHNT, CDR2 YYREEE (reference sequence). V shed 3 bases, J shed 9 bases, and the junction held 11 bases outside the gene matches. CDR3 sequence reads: CASSSAGAREAQYF. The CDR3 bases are TGTGCCAGCAGCTCGGCGGGAGCCAGGGAGGCCCAGTACTTC.

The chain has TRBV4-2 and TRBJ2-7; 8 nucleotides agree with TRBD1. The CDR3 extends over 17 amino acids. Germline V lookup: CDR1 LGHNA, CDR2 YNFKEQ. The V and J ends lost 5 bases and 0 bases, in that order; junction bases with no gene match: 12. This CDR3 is CASSRDRPSGSSYEQYF. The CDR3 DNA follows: TGTGCCAGCAGCAGGGACAGGCCCTCGGGAAGCTCCTACGAGCAGTACTTC.

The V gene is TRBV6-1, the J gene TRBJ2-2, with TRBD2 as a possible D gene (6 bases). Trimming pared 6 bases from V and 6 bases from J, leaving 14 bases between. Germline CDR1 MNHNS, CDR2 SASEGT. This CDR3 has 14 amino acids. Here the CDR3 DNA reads TGTGCCAGCAGGCGGGACCATAGCGCCGGGGAGCTGTTTTTT. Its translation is CASRRDHSAGELFF.

The CDR3 region is CASTRGFGNTIYF. CDR3 nucleotides: TGTGCCAGTACACGAGGGTTTGGAAACACCATATATTTT. The gene calls are TRBV6-5 and TRBJ1-3, with no clear D. Trimming left V 9 bases short and J 3 bases short, with 12 bases between. Germline V gene data show CDR1 as MNHEY and CDR2 as SVGAGI. The length of the CDR3 is 13 residues.

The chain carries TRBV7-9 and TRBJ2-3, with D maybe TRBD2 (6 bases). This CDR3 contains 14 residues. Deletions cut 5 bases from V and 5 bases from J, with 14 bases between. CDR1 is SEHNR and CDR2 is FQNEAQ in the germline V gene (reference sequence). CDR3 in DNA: TGTGCCAGCAGCGGGACTCACCGGGAAGATACGCAGTATTTT. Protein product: CASSGTHREDTQYF.

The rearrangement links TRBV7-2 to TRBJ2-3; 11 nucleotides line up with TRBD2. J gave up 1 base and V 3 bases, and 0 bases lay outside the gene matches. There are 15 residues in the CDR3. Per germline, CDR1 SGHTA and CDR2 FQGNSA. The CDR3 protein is CASSFSGRGTDTQYF. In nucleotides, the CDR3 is TGTGCCAGCAGCTTTAGCGGGAGGGGCACAGATACGCAGTATTTT.

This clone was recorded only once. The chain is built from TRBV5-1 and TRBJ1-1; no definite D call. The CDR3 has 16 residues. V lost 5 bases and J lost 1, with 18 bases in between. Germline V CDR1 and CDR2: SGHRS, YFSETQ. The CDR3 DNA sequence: TGCGCCAGCAGTTATTCCGCCGGACTCGGGAACACTGAAGCTTTCTTT. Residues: CASSYSAGLGNTEAFF.

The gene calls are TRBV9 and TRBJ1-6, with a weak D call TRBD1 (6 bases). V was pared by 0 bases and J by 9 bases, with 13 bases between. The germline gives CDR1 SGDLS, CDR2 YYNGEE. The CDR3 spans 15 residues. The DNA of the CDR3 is TGTGCCAGCAGCGTAGCAGGGGCTAGTGGTTCACCCCTCCACTTT. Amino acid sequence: CASSVAGASGSPLHF.

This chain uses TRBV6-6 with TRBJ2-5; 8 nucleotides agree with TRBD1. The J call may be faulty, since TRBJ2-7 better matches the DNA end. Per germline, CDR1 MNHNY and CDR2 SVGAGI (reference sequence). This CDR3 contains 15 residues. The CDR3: CASSHGQGETYEQYF. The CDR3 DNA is TGTGCCAGCAGTCATGGACAGGGCGAGACCTACGAGCAGTACTTC.

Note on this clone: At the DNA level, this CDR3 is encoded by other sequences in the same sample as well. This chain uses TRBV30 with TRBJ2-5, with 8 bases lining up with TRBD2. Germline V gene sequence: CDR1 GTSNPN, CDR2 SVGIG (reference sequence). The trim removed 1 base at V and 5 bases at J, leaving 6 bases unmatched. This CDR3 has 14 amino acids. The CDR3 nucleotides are TGTGCCTGGAGTGCGGGACTAGAGGTGGAGACCCAGTACTTC. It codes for CAWSAGLEVETQYF.

The DNA for the CDR3 is TGTGCCAGCAGCTTAGGGGGGCTAGCGGGAGCCGAGCAGTACTTC. Translation: CASSLGGLAGAEQYF. The rearrangement joins TRBV7-3 to TRBJ2-5; 10 bases match TRBD2. The end of the DNA aligns better with TRBJ2-7, so the J call may be wrong. The CDR3 runs to 15 residues. Germline values: CDR1 SGHTA, CDR2 FQGTGA.

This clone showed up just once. CDR3 nucleotide sequence: TGTGCCAGCAGCTCTCACGGGAACTACGAGCAGTACTTC. Residues: CASSSHGNYEQYF. The chain has TRBV6-5 and TRBJ2-7; possible D gene TRBD2, 5 bases. Germline V gene data show CDR1 as MNHEY and CDR2 as SVGAGI. This CDR3 region has 13 residues. V lost 6 bases to trimming and J lost 3 bases, with 12 bases between them.

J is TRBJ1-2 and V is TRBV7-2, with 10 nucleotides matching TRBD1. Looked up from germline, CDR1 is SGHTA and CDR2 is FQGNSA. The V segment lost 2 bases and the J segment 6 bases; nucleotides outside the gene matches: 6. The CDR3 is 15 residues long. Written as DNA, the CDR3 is TGTGCCAGCAGCTTATGGACAGGGGGAAGCCATGGCTACACCTTC. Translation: CASSLWTGGSHGYTF. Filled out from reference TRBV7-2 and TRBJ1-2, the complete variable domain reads GAGVSQSPSNKVTEKGKDVELRCDPISGHTALYWYRQSLGQGLEFLIYFQGNSAPDKSGLPSDRFSAERTGGSVSTLTIQRTQQEDSAVYLCASSLWTGGSHGYTFGSGTRLTVV.